This T cell receptor beta chain derives from a study of a mutant IDH1 vaccine in newly diagnosed glioma. Overall study context: The treated population exhibited a male proportion of roughly 62%, a female proportion of around 38%, and a mean age of around 40 years.

Germline CDR1 and CDR2: SEHNR and FQNEAQ (reference sequence). Trimming stripped 4 bases from V and 0 bases from J, with 2 bases between. This CDR3 spans 12 amino acids. The time point was: week 35, safety follow-up. Each vaccine dose was 300 ug of mutant IDH1 20-mer peptide, with topical imiquimod. About this clone itself: Antigen: not known.

TCRdb keeps only in-frame clones here, not all; method: immunoSEQ multiplex PCR. This table holds about 74,000 clones, about 88% found once. V is TRBV7-9 and J is TRBJ2-3; D is unclear. The TCR sequence derives from a man aged 25 to 40 with glioma. Material: PBMCs, obtained from a glioma patient whose treatment included an IDH1 peptide vaccine. CDR3 loop: CASSSSTDTQYF. The CDR3 DNA reads TGTGCCAGCAGCTCTAGCACAGATACGCAGTATTTT.